Each of the 18 T cell receptor beta chains below was sequenced from the same sample in a study of shared clonotypes between healthy human individuals. Sequencing used immunoSEQ multiplex PCR; TCRdb keeps in-frame clones, though not all of them. The data contain 2 million to 2.5 million clones, 85% to 95% of them singletons. Sequenced input: naive CD4+ T cells from PBMCs. Noted subset: CD45RA+ positively selected. These receptors all come from a man in his late teens or twenties in good health. Some clones in this sample may be carry-over from other donors' samples.

About this clone itself: Other nucleotide sequences in the sample specify the same CDR3. The chain uses TRBV18 and TRBJ2-1; no reliable D call. Between the trimmed V and J ends, which lost 3 bases and 4 bases, there was a span of 7 bases. The germline gives CDR1 KGHSH, CDR2 LQKENI. The CDR3 is 13 residues long. The chain's CDR3 is CASSPSRYNEQFF. The CDR3 DNA is TGTGCCAGCTCACCTAGCAGATACAATGAGCAGTTCTTC.

Concerning this clone itself: Other DNA sequences within the sample encode an identical CDR3. The V call is TRBV4-1, the J call TRBJ2-5; 10 bases are shared with TRBD1. The V gene end was trimmed by 3 bases and the J gene end by 5 bases; junction bases not matched to a gene: 3. The CDR3 consists of 14 residues. Germline-derived CDR1 and CDR2 are MGHRA and YSYEKL. This CDR3 is CASSQGQGSETQYF. Here the CDR3 DNA reads TGCGCCAGCAGCCAGGGACAGGGGTCGGAGACCCAGTACTTC.

The chain carries TRBV2 and TRBJ1-4, with D perhaps matching TRBD1 (5 bases). Trimming shortened V by 6 bases and J by 7 bases, and 15 bases separated the two germline ends. From germline, CDR1 is SNHLY and CDR2 FYNNEI. The CDR3 extends over 14 amino acids. CDR3 loop: CASRRDPGGEKLFF. CDR3 DNA: TGTGCCAGCAGGCGGGACCCCGGAGGTGAAAAACTGTTTTTT.

J is TRBJ2-2 and V is TRBV7-3; 8 bases align to TRBD2. In germline, CDR1 is SGHTA, CDR2 FQGTGA. V trimming: 2 bases; J trimming: 6 bases; junction bases outside the gene matches: 8. The CDR3 extends over 16 amino acids. The CDR3 DNA is TGTGCCAGCAGCTTAGTGCGGGGGGCGCTCCCCGGGGAGCTGTTTTTT. It encodes CASSLVRGALPGELFF.

The chain joins TRBV14 to TRBJ2-3; D is possibly TRBD2 (5 bases). Germline V gene sequence: CDR1 SGHDN, CDR2 FVKESK. This CDR3 has 16 residues. The V gene lost 3 bases and the J gene lost 4 bases, with 17 bases spanning the gap. This CDR3 reads CASSQPGITDADTQYF. DNA for the CDR3: TGTGCCAGCAGCCAGCCCGGGATCACGGACGCAGATACGCAGTATTTT.

This sequence joins TRBV10-3 and TRBJ2-5; D could derive from TRBD1 or TRBD2 (5 bases each). V lost 3 bases and J lost 9, with 17 bases in between. CDR1 is ENHRY, CDR2 SYGVKD, per germline. The CDR3 runs 14 residues. The CDR3 loop reads CAISDFGGGESQYF. The CDR3 DNA sequence: TGTGCCATCAGTGACTTTGGGGGTGGGGAGTCCCAGTACTTC.

V and J are TRBV5-1 and TRBJ2-7; D might be TRBD1 or TRBD2, each matching 6 bases. The CDR3 has 14 residues. Germline values: CDR1 SGHRS, CDR2 YFSETQ. Trimming left V 4 bases short and J 6 bases short, with 17 bases between. CDR3 sequence: CASSTQGLDFEQYF. The CDR3 DNA is TGCGCCAGCAGCACACAGGGACTCGACTTCGAGCAGTACTTC.

The V call is TRBV7-8, the J call TRBJ1-5, with a weak D call TRBD1 (5 bases). The germline V gene has CDR1 SGHVS and CDR2 FQNEAQ. CDR3 length: 14 residues. V lost 6 bases and J 7 bases, leaving 16 bases between the germline ends. The CDR3 loop is CASRKRGGNQPQHF. In DNA form, the CDR3 reads TGTGCCAGCAGGAAACGCGGGGGAAACCAGCCCCAGCATTTT.

V and J are TRBV5-1 and TRBJ2-5, with D possibly called TRBD1 or TRBD2 (5 bases each). The CDR3 runs 15 residues. The ends were cut back, 6 bases at V and 5 bases at J, with 20 bases in the middle. Germline CDR1 and CDR2: SGHRS and YFSETQ. The DNA for the CDR3 is TGCGCCAGCACCCAAGCCGGGGCCGGGCAGGAGACCCAGTACTTC. Its translation: CASTQAGAGQETQYF.

The chain employs TRBV28 and TRBJ1-3; D unclear. Germline V gene sequence: CDR1 MDHEN, CDR2 SYDVKM. This CDR3 region has 17 residues. Trimming took off 5 bases at V and 1 base at J, with 18 bases between the two ends. CDR3 coding DNA: TGTGCCAGCAGTCTCCCGAGCGTTGACTTTTCTGGAAACACCATATATTTT. Protein: CASSLPSVDFSGNTIYF. Full variable domain (outside the CDR3, taken from reference TRBV28 and TRBJ1-3): DVKVTQSSRYLVKRTGEKVFLECVQDMDHENMFWYRQDPGLGLRLIYFSYDVKMKEKGDIPEGYSVSREKKERFSLILESASTNQTSMYLCASSLPSVDFSGNTIYFGEGSWLTVV.

This clone was seen only once. This sample includes further DNA sequences coding for the same CDR3. The rearrangement uses TRBV28 and TRBJ2-2; a weak D match, TRBD2 (6 bases). This CDR3 is built from 15 residues. The ends were cut back, 3 bases at V and 0 bases at J, with 8 bases in the middle. From germline, CDR1 is MDHEN and CDR2 SYDVKM. DNA for the CDR3: TGTGCCAGCAGTTTGGGCGGGGCGAACACCGGGGAGCTGTTTTTT. Protein product: CASSLGGANTGELFF.

The chain links TRBV2 to TRBJ1-2; D is possibly TRBD1 (6 bases). V was clipped by 8 bases and J by 4 bases, with 29 bases between them. Germline V lookup: CDR1 SNHLY, CDR2 FYNNEI. CDR3 length: 18 residues. CDR3 in amino acids: CASYGGKYRDRQSYGYTF. The CDR3 DNA is TGTGCCAGCTACGGGGGAAAATACCGAGACAGGCAGTCCTATGGCTACACCTTC. The full variable domain, in which reference TRBV2 and TRBJ1-2 provide the parts outside the CDR3, is EPEVTQTPSHQVTQMGQEVILRCVPISNHLYFYWYRQILGQKVEFLVSFYNNEISEKSEIFDDQFSVERPDGSNFTLKIRSTKLEDSAMYFCASYGGKYRDRQSYGYTFGSGTRLTVV.

The V gene is TRBV6-5, the J gene TRBJ1-1, with D tentatively TRBD1 (5 bases). Germline V gene data show CDR1 as MNHEY and CDR2 as SVGAGI. V was cut by 5 bases and J by 1 base, with 11 bases left in between. There are 14 residues in the CDR3. In nucleotides, the CDR3 is TGTGCCAGCAGTATGGGGCAGCAGAACACTGAAGCTTTCTTT. Translation gives CASSMGQQNTEAFF.

This sequence joins TRBV6-5 and TRBJ2-7; D call uncertain. Deletions cut 5 bases from V and 1 base from J, with 15 bases between. This CDR3 has 15 amino acids. CDR1 and CDR2 from the germline V gene are MNHEY and SVGAGI. CDR3 sequence reads: CASSPVSSRSYEQYF. The CDR3 DNA sequence: TGTGCCAGCAGTCCTGTATCGTCAAGGTCCTACGAGCAGTACTTC.

The rearrangement joins TRBV7-3 to TRBJ2-2, with TRBD2 identical over 9 bases. The CDR3 has 15 residues. Germline V gene sequence: CDR1 SGHTA, CDR2 FQGTGA. The V gene end was trimmed by 5 bases and the J gene end by 5 bases; junction bases not matched to a gene: 6. CDR3 in amino acids: CASSIGLAGTGELFF. The CDR3, as DNA: TGTGCCAGCAGCATTGGGCTAGCGGGGACCGGGGAGCTGTTTTTT.

Comments on this clone: The same CDR3 also results from other DNA sequences found in this sample. The chain links TRBV5-1 to TRBJ2-5; 7 bases line up with TRBD1. Germline V CDR1 and CDR2: SGHRS, YFSETQ. V was clipped by 4 bases and J by 2 bases; unmatched bases: 2. This CDR3 has 13 amino acids. The DNA of the CDR3 is TGCGCCAGCAGCGGGACAGTACAAGAGACCCAGTACTTC. It translates to CASSGTVQETQYF.

The rearrangement uses TRBV25-1 and TRBJ2-1; D might be TRBD1 or TRBD2, each matching 5 bases. The V end was cut by 2 bases, the J end by 10 bases, with 12 bases between. Germline V gene lookup returns CDR1 MGHDK and CDR2 SYGVNS. CDR3 length equals 13 residues. The CDR3, as DNA: TGTGCCAGCAGTGAAAATTGGGGGATGGAGCAGTTCTTC. It encodes CASSENWGMEQFF. Complete variable domain (other parts from reference TRBV25-1 and TRBJ2-1): EADIYQTPRYLVIGTGKKITLECSQTMGHDKMYWYQQDPGMELHLIHYSYGVNSTEKGDLSSESTVSRIRTEHFPLTLESARPSHTSQYLCASSENWGMEQFFGPGTRLTVL.

The V call is TRBV10-2, the J call TRBJ2-5; TRBD2 matches at 8 bases. V shed 2 bases, J shed 5 bases, and the junction held 4 bases outside the gene matches. Germline assignment: CDR1 WSHSY and CDR2 SAAADI. CDR3 length: 14 residues. The CDR3 region is CASSEVREGETQYF. The DNA for the CDR3 is TGCGCCAGCAGTGAGGTCCGGGAGGGGGAGACCCAGTACTTC.